Reported below is one T cell receptor (beta chain). These data belong to a study of T cell changes during pregnancy in multiple sclerosis. TCRdb's copy holds only in-frame clones and misses some; the assay was immunoSEQ multiplex PCR. The sample lists tens of thousands of clones; about 92% were seen once. Sample: peripheral blood, taken after pregnancy. The TCR comes from a female donor with multiple sclerosis, enrolled in a pregnancy study.

CDR3 amino acids: CASSVGVDSAYEQYF. The CDR3 region has the DNA TGTGCCAGCAGCGTAGGAGTGGACTCAGCCTACGAGCAGTACTTC. The V call is TRBV9, the J call TRBJ2-7; D possibly corresponds to TRBD2 (5 bases). Looked up from germline, CDR1 is SGDLS and CDR2 is YYNGEE. Trimming left V 0 bases short and J 2 bases short, with 12 bases between. The CDR3 contains 15 residues.